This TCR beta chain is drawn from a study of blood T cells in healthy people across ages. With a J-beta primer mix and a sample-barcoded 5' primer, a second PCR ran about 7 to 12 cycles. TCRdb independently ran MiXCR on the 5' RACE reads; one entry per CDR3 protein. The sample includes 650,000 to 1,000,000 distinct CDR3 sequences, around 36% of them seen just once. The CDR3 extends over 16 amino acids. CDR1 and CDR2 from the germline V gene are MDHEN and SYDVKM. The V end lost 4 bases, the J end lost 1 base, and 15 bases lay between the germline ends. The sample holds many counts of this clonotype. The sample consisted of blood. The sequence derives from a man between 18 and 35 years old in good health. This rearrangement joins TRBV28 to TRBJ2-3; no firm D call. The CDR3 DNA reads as TGTGCCAGCAGTTCTTCCCAGGTTCCGGGCACAGATACGCAGTATTTT. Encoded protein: CASSSSQVPGTDTQYF.